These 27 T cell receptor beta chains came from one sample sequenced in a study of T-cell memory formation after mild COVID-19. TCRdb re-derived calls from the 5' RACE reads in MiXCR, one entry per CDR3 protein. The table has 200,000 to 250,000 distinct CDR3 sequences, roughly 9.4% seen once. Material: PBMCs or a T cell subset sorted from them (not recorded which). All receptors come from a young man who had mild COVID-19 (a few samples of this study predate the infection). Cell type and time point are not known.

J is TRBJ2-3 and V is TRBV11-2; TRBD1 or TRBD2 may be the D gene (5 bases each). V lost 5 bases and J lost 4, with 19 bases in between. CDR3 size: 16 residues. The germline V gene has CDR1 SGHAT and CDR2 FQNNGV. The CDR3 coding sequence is TGTGCCAGCAGCCCTCAAGAGGGGTCCACCCCAGATACGCAGTATTTT. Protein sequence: CASSPQEGSTPDTQYF.

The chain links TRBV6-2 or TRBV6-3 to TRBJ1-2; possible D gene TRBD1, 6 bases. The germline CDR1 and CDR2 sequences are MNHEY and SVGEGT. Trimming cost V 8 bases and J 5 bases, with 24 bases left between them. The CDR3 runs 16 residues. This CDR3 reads CASAPRRGGQLYGYTF. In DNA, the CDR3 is TGTGCCAGCGCGCCAAGGAGAGGCGGACAGCTGTATGGCTACACCTTC.

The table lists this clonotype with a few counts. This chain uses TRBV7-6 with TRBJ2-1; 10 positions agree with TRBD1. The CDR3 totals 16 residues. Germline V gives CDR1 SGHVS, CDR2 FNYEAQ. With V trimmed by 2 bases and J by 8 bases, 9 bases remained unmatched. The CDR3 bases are TGTGCCAGCAGCTTACGGTCCAGACAGGGGGCCGATGAGCAGTTCTTC. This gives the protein CASSLRSRQGADEQFF.

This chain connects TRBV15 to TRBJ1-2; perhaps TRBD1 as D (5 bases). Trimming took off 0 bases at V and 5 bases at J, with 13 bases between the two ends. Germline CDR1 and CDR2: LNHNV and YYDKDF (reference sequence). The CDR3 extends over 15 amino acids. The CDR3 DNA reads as TGTGCCACCAGCAGAGATCAAGACAGCCTATATGGCTACACCTTC. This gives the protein CATSRDQDSLYGYTF.

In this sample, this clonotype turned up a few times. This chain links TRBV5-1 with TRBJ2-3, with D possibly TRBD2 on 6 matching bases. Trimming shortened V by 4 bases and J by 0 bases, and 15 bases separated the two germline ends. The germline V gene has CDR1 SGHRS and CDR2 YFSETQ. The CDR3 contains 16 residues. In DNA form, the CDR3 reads TGCGCCAGCAGCCAACGGGGGATCGCTAGCACAGATACGCAGTATTTT. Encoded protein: CASSQRGIASTDTQYF.

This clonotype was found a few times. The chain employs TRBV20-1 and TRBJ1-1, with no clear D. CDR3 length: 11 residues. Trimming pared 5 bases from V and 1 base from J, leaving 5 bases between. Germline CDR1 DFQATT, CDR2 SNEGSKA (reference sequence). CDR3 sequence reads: CSAQENTEAFF. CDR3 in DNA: TGCAGTGCTCAGGAGAACACTGAAGCTTTCTTT.

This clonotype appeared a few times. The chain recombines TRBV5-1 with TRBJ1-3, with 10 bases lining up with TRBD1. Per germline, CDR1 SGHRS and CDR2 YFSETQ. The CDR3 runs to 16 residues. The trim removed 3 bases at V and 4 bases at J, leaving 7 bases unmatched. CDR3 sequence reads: CASSYATGGMGNTIYF. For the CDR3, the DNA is TGCGCCAGCAGCTATGCGACAGGGGGCATGGGAAACACCATATATTTT. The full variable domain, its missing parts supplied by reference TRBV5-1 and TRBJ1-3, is KAGVTQTPRYLIKTRGQQVTLSCSPISGHRSVSWYQQTPGQGLQFLFEYFSETQRNKGNFPGRFSGRQFSNSRSEMNVSTLELGDSALYLCASSYATGGMGNTIYFGEGSWLTVV.

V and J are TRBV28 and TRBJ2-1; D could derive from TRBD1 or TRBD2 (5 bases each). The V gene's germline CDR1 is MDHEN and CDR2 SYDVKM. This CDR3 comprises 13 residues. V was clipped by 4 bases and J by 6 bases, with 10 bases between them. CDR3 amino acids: CASSSGTVNEQFF. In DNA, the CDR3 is TGTGCCAGCAGTTCAGGGACCGTCAATGAGCAGTTCTTC.

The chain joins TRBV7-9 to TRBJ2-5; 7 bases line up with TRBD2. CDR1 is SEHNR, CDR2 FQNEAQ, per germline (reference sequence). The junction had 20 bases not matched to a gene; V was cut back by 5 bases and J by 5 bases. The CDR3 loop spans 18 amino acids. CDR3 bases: TGTGCCAGCAGCACCAGGCCTTTAGGCGGGGAGGGCAAGGAGACCCAGTACTTC. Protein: CASSTRPLGGEGKETQYF.

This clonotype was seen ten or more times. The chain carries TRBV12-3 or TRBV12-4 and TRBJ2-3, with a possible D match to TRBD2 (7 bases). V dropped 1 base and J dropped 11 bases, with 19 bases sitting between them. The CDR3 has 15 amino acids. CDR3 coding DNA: TGTGCCAGCAGTTTAGGGGGGGGCGACCACCTCGGGCAGTATTTT. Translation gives CASSLGGGDHLGQYF.

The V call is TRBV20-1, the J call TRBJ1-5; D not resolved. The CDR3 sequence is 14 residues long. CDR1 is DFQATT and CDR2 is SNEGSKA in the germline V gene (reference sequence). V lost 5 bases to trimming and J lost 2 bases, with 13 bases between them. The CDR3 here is CSAPLFGGNQPQHF. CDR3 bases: TGCAGTGCTCCCCTCTTCGGTGGCAATCAGCCCCAGCATTTT.

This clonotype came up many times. CDR3 protein: CASSSGVGYQFF. The CDR3 region has the DNA TGTGCCAGCAGTTCTGGGGTGGGATATCAGTTCTTC. This chain joins TRBV27 and TRBJ2-1, with D unclear. The CDR3 has 12 residues. The V and J ends lost 4 bases and 13 bases respectively, with 14 bases between them. Germline V gives CDR1 MNHEY, CDR2 SMNVEV (reference sequence).

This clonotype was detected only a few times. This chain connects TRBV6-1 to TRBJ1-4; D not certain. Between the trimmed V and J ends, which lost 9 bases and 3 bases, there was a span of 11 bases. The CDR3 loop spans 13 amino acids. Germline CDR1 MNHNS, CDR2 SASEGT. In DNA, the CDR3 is TGTGCCAGTCTAGGACCTTCTAATGAAAAACTGTTTTTT. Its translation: CASLGPSNEKLFF.

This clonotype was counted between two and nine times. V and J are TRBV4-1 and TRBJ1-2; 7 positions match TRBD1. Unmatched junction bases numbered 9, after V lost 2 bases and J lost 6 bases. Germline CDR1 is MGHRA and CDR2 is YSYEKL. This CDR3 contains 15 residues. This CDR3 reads CASSQRDSGQDGYTF. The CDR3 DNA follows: TGCGCCAGCAGCCAAAGGGACTCCGGACAGGATGGCTACACCTTC.

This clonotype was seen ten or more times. The CDR3 protein is CASRESTAGELFF. Written as DNA, the CDR3 is TGCGCCAGCAGGGAGTCTACTGCCGGGGAGCTGTTTTTT. This sequence joins TRBV5-1 and TRBJ2-2; D gene ambiguous. CDR3 size: 13 residues. Trimming removed 5 bases at V and 6 bases at J, with 11 bases between. Germline V gene data show CDR1 as SGHRS and CDR2 as YFSETQ.

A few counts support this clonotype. CDR3 amino acids: CSVRGASGEQYV. DNA of the CDR3: TGCAGCGTTCGGGGAGCGAGCGGCGAGCAGTACGTC. V usage is TRBV29-1 and J usage is TRBJ2-7; perhaps TRBD2 as D (5 bases). CDR3 size: 12 residues. V lost 5 bases and J 6 bases, leaving 14 bases between the germline ends. CDR1 is SQVTM and CDR2 is ANQGSEA in the germline V gene.

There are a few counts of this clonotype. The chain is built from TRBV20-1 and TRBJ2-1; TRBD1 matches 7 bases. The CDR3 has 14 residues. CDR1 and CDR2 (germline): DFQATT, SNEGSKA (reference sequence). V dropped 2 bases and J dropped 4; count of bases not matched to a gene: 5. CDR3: CSARTGEKYNEQFF. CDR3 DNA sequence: TGCAGTGCTAGAACAGGGGAAAAATACAATGAGCAGTTCTTC.

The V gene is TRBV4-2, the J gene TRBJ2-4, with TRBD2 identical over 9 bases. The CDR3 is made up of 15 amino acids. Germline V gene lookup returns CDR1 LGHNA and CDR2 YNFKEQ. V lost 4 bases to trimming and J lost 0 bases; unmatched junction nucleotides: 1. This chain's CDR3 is CASSLAGEAKNIQYF. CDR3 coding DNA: TGTGCCAGCAGCCTAGCGGGGGAAGCCAAAAACATTCAGTACTTC.

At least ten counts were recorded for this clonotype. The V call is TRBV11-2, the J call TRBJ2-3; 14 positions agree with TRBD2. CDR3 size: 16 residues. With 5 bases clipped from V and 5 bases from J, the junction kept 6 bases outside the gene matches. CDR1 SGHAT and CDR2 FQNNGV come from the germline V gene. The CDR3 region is CASSRLAGGTGDTQYF. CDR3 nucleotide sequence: TGTGCCAGCAGCCGACTAGCGGGGGGGACGGGAGATACGCAGTATTTT.

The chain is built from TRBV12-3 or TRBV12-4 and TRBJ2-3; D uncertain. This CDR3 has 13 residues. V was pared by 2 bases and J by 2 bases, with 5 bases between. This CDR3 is CASSLQATDTQYF. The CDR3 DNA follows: TGTGCCAGCAGTTTACAGGCCACAGATACGCAGTATTTT.

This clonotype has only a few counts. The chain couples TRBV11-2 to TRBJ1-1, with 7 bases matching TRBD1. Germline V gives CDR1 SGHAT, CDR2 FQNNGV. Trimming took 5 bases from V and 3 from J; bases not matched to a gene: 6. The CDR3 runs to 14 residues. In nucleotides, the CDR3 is TGTGCCAGCAGCGCCCGGGACAGCCACACTGAAGCTTTCTTT. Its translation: CASSARDSHTEAFF. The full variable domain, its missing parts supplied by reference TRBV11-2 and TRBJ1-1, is EAGVAQSPRYKIIEKRQSVAFWCNPISGHATLYWYQQILGQGPKLLIQFQNNGVVDDSQLPKDRFSAERLKGVDSTLKIQPAKLEDSAVYLCASSARDSHTEAFFGQGTRLTVV.

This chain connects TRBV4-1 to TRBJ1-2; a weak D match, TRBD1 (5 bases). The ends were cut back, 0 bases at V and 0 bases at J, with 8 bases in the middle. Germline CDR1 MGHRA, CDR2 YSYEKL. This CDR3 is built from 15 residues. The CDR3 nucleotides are TGCGCCAGCAGCCAAGAGACAGTAGCTAACTATGGCTACACCTTC. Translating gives CASSQETVANYGYTF.

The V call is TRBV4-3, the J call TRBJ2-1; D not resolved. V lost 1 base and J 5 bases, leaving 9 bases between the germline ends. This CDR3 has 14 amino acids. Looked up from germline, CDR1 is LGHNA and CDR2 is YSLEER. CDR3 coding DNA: TGCGCCAGCAGCCAAGCTGGGCTCCACAATGAGCAGTTCTTC. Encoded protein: CASSQAGLHNEQFF.

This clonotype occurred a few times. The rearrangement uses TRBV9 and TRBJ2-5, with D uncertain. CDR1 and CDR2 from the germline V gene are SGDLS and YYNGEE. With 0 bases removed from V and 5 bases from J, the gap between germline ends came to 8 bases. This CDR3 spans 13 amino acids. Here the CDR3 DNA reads TGTGCCAGCAGCGTAGCGGGTTGGGAGACCCAGTACTTC. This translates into CASSVAGWETQYF.

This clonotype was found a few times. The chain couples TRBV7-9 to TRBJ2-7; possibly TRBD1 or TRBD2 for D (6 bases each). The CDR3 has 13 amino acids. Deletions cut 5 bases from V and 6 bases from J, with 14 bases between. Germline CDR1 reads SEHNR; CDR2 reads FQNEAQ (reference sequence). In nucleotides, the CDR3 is TGTGCCAGCAGCCTAGGGGGGTTGGCCGAGCAGTACGTC. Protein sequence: CASSLGGLAEQYV.

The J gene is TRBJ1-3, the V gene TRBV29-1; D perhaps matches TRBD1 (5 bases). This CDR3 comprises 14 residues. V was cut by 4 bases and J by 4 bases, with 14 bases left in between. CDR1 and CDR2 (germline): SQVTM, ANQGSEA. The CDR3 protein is CSVADSVRGNTIYF. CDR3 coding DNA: TGCAGCGTTGCTGACAGTGTGAGGGGAAACACCATATATTTT. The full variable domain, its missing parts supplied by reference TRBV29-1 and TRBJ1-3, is SAVISQKPSRDICQRGTSLTIQCQVDSQVTMMFWYRQQPGQSLTLIATANQGSEATYESGFVIDKFPISRPNLTFSTLTVSNMSPEDSSIYLCSVADSVRGNTIYFGEGSWLTVV.

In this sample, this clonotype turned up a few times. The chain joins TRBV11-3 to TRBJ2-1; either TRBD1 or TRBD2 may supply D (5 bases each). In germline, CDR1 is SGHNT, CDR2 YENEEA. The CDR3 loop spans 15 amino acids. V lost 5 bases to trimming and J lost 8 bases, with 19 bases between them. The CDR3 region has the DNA TGTGCCAGCAGCGACGGTGGGACGGGGTGGGATGAGCAGTTCTTC. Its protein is CASSDGGTGWDEQFF. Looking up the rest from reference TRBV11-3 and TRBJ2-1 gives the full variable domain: EAGVVQSPRYKIIEKKQPVAFWCNPISGHNTLYWYLQNLGQGPELLIRYENEEAVDDSQLPKDRFSAERLKGVDSTLKIQPAELGDSAVYLCASSDGGTGWDEQFFGPGTRLTVL.